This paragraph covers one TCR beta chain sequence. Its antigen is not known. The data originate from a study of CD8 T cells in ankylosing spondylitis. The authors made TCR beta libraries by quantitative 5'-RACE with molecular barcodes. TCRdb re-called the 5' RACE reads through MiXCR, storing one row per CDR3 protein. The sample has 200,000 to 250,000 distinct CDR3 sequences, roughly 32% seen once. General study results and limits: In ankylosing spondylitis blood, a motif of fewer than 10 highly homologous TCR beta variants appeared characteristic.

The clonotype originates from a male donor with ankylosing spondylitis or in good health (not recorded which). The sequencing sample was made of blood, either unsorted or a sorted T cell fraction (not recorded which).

The CDR3 sequence: CASRGDSDYGYTF. CDR3 DNA sequence: TGTGCCAGCAGGGGGGACAGTGACTATGGCTACACCTTC. J is TRBJ1-2 and V is TRBV6-6, with 7 bases matching TRBD1. The J segment lost 3 bases and the V segment lost 6 bases, leaving 4 bases of the junction unmatched. The CDR3 spans 13 residues. Germline V gene lookup returns CDR1 MNHNY and CDR2 SVGAGI (reference sequence).